The rows below give T cell receptor beta chains drawn from one sample of a study of blood T cell repertoires in COVID-19. The table came from immunoSEQ multiplex PCR; TCRdb's copy has only in-frame clones and leaves some out. Of about 120,000 clones detected, approximately 70% appear once; the ten largest clones hold more than 7.5%. The sequencing sample was made of peripheral blood. These receptors all come from a woman aged 55-75 years with acute or convalescent COVID-19. Both conserved end residues are part of each CDR3. Each record gives: CDR3 length, D gene, V gene, clone size, J gene, CDR3 DNA, CDR3 protein. A D gene is named only where the DNA matches it firmly. Clone size is not always given. Where it is, it says once, few, many or a class for expanded clones.

len: 14
d_gene: .
v_gene: TRBV29-1
abundance: .
j_gene: TRBJ2-3
CDR3nt: TGCAGCGTTAGGAATCTAGGGGGATCAGATACGCAGTATTTT
CDR3aa: CSVRNLGGSDTQYF

len: 18
d_gene: .
v_gene: TRBV25-1
abundance: .
j_gene: TRBJ1-1
CDR3nt: TGTGCCAGCAGTGAATTCCTGGACACTAAAGCGCCGAACACTGAAGCTTTCTTT
CDR3aa: CASSEFLDTKAPNTEAFF

len: 13
d_gene: .
v_gene: TRBV28
abundance: .
j_gene: TRBJ1-2
CDR3nt: TGTGCCAGCAGTTCTTCAACTTGGTCCGGCTACACCTTC
CDR3aa: CASSSSTWSGYTF

len: 11
d_gene: .
v_gene: TRBV30
abundance: .
j_gene: TRBJ2-7
CDR3nt: TGTGCCTTGGGCCCTATCGGCGAGCAGTACTTC
CDR3aa: CALGPIGEQYF

len: 18
d_gene: TRBD1
v_gene: TRBV5-1
abundance: .
j_gene: TRBJ2-2
CDR3nt: TGCGCCAGCAGCCCAAATCCGGACAGGGGCCCGAACACCGGGGAGCTGTTTTTT
CDR3aa: CASSPNPDRGPNTGELFF

len: 18
d_gene: .
v_gene: TRBV4-2
abundance: .
j_gene: TRBJ1-3
CDR3nt: TGTGCCAGCAGCCAAGATCTTCAGGGCAGGGGATGGGGAAACACCATATATTTT
CDR3aa: CASSQDLQGRGWGNTIYF

len: 16
d_gene: TRBD1
v_gene: TRBV7-3
abundance: few
j_gene: TRBJ2-1
CDR3nt: TGTGCCAGCAGTCTAAGGGGGACAGGGACCAGGAATGAGCAGTTCTTC
CDR3aa: CASSLRGTGTRNEQFF

len: 14
d_gene: .
v_gene: TRBV5-4
abundance: few
j_gene: TRBJ2-7
CDR3nt: TGTGCCAGCAGACCGGGACTGAACTCCTACGAGCAGTACTTC
CDR3aa: CASRPGLNSYEQYF

len: 12
d_gene: .
v_gene: TRBV7-9
abundance: .
j_gene: TRBJ1-2
CDR3nt: TGTGCCAGCAGCTTATTCGGGGATGGCTACACCTTC
CDR3aa: CASSLFGDGYTF

len: 16
d_gene: TRBD1
v_gene: TRBV11-1
abundance: .
j_gene: TRBJ2-5
CDR3nt: TGTGCCAGCAGCTTAACCAGGACAGGCCGGAGGGAGACCCAGTACTTC
CDR3aa: CASSLTRTGRRETQYF

len: 15
d_gene: TRBD2
v_gene: TRBV3-1/TRBV3-2
abundance: .
j_gene: TRBJ2-3
CDR3nt: TGTGCCAGCAGCCAAGCTAGCGGGGGTAGGGATACGCAGTATTTT
CDR3aa: CASSQASGGRDTQYF

len: 13
d_gene: .
v_gene: TRBV12-3/TRBV12-4
abundance: once
j_gene: TRBJ1-2
CDR3nt: TGTGCCAGCAGTTCCCAGGGAAACTATGGCTACACCTTC
CDR3aa: CASSSQGNYGYTF

len: 19
d_gene: TRBD1
v_gene: TRBV9
abundance: few
j_gene: TRBJ2-7
CDR3nt: TGTGCCAGCAGCGTAGGTGCTGACAGGGGGCTCCTTAGCCCATACGAGCAGTACTTC
CDR3aa: CASSVGADRGLLSPYEQYF

len: 14
d_gene: TRBD1
v_gene: TRBV6-6
abundance: .
j_gene: TRBJ1-5
CDR3nt: TGTGCCAGCAGAGCCGGGACAGCCCAGGCGCCCCAGCATTTT
CDR3aa: CASRAGTAQAPQHF

len: 13
d_gene: TRBD1
v_gene: TRBV5-4
abundance: .
j_gene: TRBJ1-2
CDR3nt: TGTGCCAGCAGCTTGGAGGGGGCGGCCGGCTACACCTTC
CDR3aa: CASSLEGAAGYTF

len: 17
d_gene: TRBD2
v_gene: TRBV19
abundance: .
j_gene: TRBJ2-1
CDR3nt: TGTGCCACGCAAGGACTTAGCGGGGGCCCTTATCCCAGGGAGCAGTTCTTC
CDR3aa: CATQGLSGGPYPREQFF

len: 15
d_gene: .
v_gene: TRBV5-1
abundance: few
j_gene: TRBJ1-6
CDR3nt: TGCGCCAGCAGCTTGTTGACAGGTTGGGATTCACCCCTCCACTTT
CDR3aa: CASSLLTGWDSPLHF

len: 16
d_gene: .
v_gene: TRBV19
abundance: .
j_gene: TRBJ1-5
CDR3nt: TGTGCCAGTAGTATGGGCCCCGGGAACGGGAATCAGCCCCAGCATTTT
CDR3aa: CASSMGPGNGNQPQHF

len: 15
d_gene: .
v_gene: TRBV7-9
abundance: .
j_gene: TRBJ1-1
CDR3nt: TGTGCCAGCAGCCCCGTTTTGGGGGCGGTAACTGAAGCTTTCTTT
CDR3aa: CASSPVLGAVTEAFF

len: 11
d_gene: .
v_gene: TRBV20-1
abundance: many
j_gene: TRBJ1-2
CDR3nt: TGCAGTGCCGGGGTCAGTTATGGCTACACCTTC
CDR3aa: CSAGVSYGYTF

len: 13
d_gene: .
v_gene: TRBV7-2
abundance: few
j_gene: TRBJ1-1
CDR3nt: TGTGCCAGCAGCCAGAACACGGGTAAAGAAGCTTTCTTT
CDR3aa: CASSQNTGKEAFF

len: 16
d_gene: TRBD2
v_gene: TRBV5-4
abundance: .
j_gene: TRBJ2-1
CDR3nt: TGTGCCAGCAGCTTGGCGATAGCGGGGGGACCCAATGAGCAGTTCTTC
CDR3aa: CASSLAIAGGPNEQFF

len: 13
d_gene: .
v_gene: TRBV29-1
abundance: .
j_gene: TRBJ1-1
CDR3nt: TGCAGCGTTGAACCGCAGGGTGGCACTGAAGCTTTCTTT
CDR3aa: CSVEPQGGTEAFF

len: 18
d_gene: TRBD1
v_gene: TRBV15
abundance: .
j_gene: TRBJ2-5
CDR3nt: TGTGCCACCAGCAGAGCAGGAACAGGGGGTAGTTTGGGAGAGACCCAGTACTTC
CDR3aa: CATSRAGTGGSLGETQYF

len: 15
d_gene: TRBD2
v_gene: TRBV28
abundance: once
j_gene: TRBJ2-6
CDR3nt: TGTGCCAGCATTGGGGGGGATACTGGGGCCAACGTCCTGACTTTC
CDR3aa: CASIGGDTGANVLTF

len: 15
d_gene: TRBD1
v_gene: TRBV5-3
abundance: .
j_gene: TRBJ1-1
CDR3nt: TGTGCCAGGCTAAGGAGGGGGCGGGTATCCACTGAAGCTTTCTTT
CDR3aa: CARLRRGRVSTEAFF

len: 15
d_gene: TRBD1
v_gene: TRBV7-9
abundance: .
j_gene: TRBJ2-3
CDR3nt: TGTGCCAGCAGCTCCGGACAGGGTCGCACAGATACGCAGTATTTT
CDR3aa: CASSSGQGRTDTQYF

len: 15
d_gene: TRBD2
v_gene: TRBV19
abundance: .
j_gene: TRBJ2-1
CDR3nt: TGTGCCAGTAGTGAAGGACTAGGTGCAGGCTATGAGCAGTTCTTC
CDR3aa: CASSEGLGAGYEQFF

len: 13
d_gene: .
v_gene: TRBV12-3/TRBV12-4
abundance: .
j_gene: TRBJ1-1
CDR3nt: TGTGCCAGCAGTTTAACAGGGTACACTGAAGCTTTCTTT
CDR3aa: CASSLTGYTEAFF

len: 15
d_gene: .
v_gene: TRBV3-1/TRBV3-2
abundance: few
j_gene: TRBJ1-1
CDR3nt: TGTGCCAGCAGCCAAGGGGCCAGGGGTGGGACTGAAGCTTTCTTT
CDR3aa: CASSQGARGGTEAFF

len: 14
d_gene: TRBD1
v_gene: TRBV9
abundance: .
j_gene: TRBJ2-7
CDR3nt: TGTGCCAGCAGCCCTCGGGACAGCCCCTACGAGCAGTACTTC
CDR3aa: CASSPRDSPYEQYF